These 8 T cell receptor beta chains came from one sample sequenced in a study of tumor-infiltrating lymphocytes in oesophageal squamous cell carcinoma. One entry per CDR3 protein, called by TCRdb with MiXCR from the reads. The profile covers 12,000 or so distinct CDR3 sequences, with 50% to 60% appearing a single time and less than 75% taken by the ten largest. Sequenced input: blood. All receptors come from a female donor with esophageal squamous cell carcinoma.

Notes on this clonotype: The CDR3 end shows no conserved phenylalanine or tryptophan, and so a read error is likely. The DNA is left out, because the CDR3 cannot be placed on it with certainty; the CDR3 is given as TCRdb lists it. This chain joins TRBV7-4 and TRBJ2-6; TRBD1, the D gene given by the table, was not confirmed from the DNA. Germline lookup yields CDR1 SGHVT and CDR2 SQSDAQ. The CDR3 contains 9 residues when both ends are counted. The CDR3: CASSLEGGL.

This clonotype is medium-sized by share. The gene calls are TRBV12-3 or TRBV12-4 and TRBJ2-7; D unclear. This CDR3 contains 14 residues. V lost 3 bases and J 7 bases, leaving 16 bases between the germline ends. The CDR3 DNA is TGTGCCAGCAGTTTCTTTCGGGCAGTCTTGGAGCAGTACTTC. Residues: CASSFFRAVLEQYF.

The J gene is TRBJ2-4, the V gene TRBV7-3; D might be TRBD2 (6 bases). The J call is uncertain, as TRBJ2-7 better fits the DNA end. Germline assignment: CDR1 SGHTA and CDR2 FQGTGA. The CDR3 extends over 13 amino acids. The CDR3 region has the DNA TGTGCCAGCAGCTTTGGCGGGAACTACGAGCAGTACTTC. It translates to CASSFGGNYEQYF.

The rearrangement uses TRBV6-6 and TRBJ2-2; 8 bases match TRBD1. Unmatched junction bases numbered 0, after V lost 6 bases and J lost 3 bases. Looked up from germline, CDR1 is MNHNY and CDR2 is SVGAGI (reference sequence). This CDR3 region has 13 residues. The CDR3 DNA follows: TGTGCCAGCAGGACAGGGGACACCGGGGAGCTGTTTTTT. It codes for CASRTGDTGELFF.

The chain combines TRBV7-6 with TRBJ2-6; the match to TRBD2 covers 14 bases. Gene TRBJ2-1 matches the end of the DNA better, so the J call may be wrong. CDR3 length: 17 residues. Germline V gene sequence: CDR1 SGHVS, CDR2 FNYEAQ. CDR3 DNA: TGTGCCAGCAGCTCGGGACTAGCGGGAGATTTCGGCAATGAGCAGTTCTTC. Translated, it gives CASSSGLAGDFGNEQFF.

This clonotype was found once. The chain employs TRBV7-2 and TRBJ1-3; the D is unclear. CDR3 length: 14 residues. Germline CDR1 and CDR2: SGHTA and FQGNSA. V was clipped by 7 bases and J by 4 bases, with 14 bases between them. In DNA, the CDR3 is TGTGCCAGCACGCTGGCCGTGGGGGGAAACACCATATATTTT. It codes for CASTLAVGGNTIYF.

This chain joins TRBV7-8 and TRBJ2-1; D remains ambiguous. Gene TRBJ2-7 matches the end of the DNA better, so the J call may be wrong. From germline, CDR1 is SGHVS and CDR2 FQNEAQ. The length of the CDR3 is 11 residues. This CDR3 is CASSPDYEQYF. The CDR3 nucleotides read TGTGCCAGCAGCCCTGACTACGAGCAGTACTTC.

The chain combines TRBV24-1 with TRBJ2-5, with 10 nucleotides matching TRBD2. The V segment lost 6 bases and the J segment 11 bases; nucleotides outside the gene matches: 11. The V gene's germline CDR1 is KGHDR and CDR2 SFDVKD. CDR3 length: 14 amino acids. The CDR3 region has the DNA TGTGCCACCAGTACTAGCGGGAAATACAATGAGCAGTACTTC. This sequence encodes CATSTSGKYNEQYF.